The clone carrying this T cell receptor (beta chain) was observed at least ten times. These data come from a study of T cells in Graves' hyperthyroidism and ophthalmopathy. TCR beta CDR3 regions were amplified from RNA. A set of HTBI primers served as the primers for a first-round RT-PCR of the TCR CDR3. TCRdb ran MiXCR on the multiplex PCR reads and lists one entry per CDR3 protein. The sample carries more than 350,000 distinct CDR3 sequences, about 15% recorded once. Trimming removed 1 base from V and 4 bases from J; junction bases left unmatched: 6. The CDR3 contains 15 residues. From germline, CDR1 is LGHDT and CDR2 YNNKEL (reference sequence).

V usage is TRBV3-1 and J usage is TRBJ1-1, with 7 bases matching TRBD1. Sequencing was performed on blood. This receptor was identified in a woman aged 55-70 years with Graves' ophthalmopathy. The DNA for the CDR3 is TGTGCCAGCAGCCAAGCAACAGGGGCCAGCACTGAAGCTTTCTTT. It encodes CASSQATGASTEAFF.